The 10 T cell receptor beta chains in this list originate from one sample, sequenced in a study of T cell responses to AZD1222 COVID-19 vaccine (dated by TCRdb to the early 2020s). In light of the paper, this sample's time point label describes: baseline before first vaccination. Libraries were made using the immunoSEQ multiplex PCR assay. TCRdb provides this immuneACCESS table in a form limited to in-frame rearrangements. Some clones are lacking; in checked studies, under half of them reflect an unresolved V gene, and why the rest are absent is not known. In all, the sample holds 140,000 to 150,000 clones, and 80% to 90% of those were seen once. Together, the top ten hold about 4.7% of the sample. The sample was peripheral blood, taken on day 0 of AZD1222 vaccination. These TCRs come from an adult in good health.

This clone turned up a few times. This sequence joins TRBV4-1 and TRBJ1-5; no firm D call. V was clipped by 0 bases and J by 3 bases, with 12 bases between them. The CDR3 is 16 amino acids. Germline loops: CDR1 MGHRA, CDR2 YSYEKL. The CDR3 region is CASSQEAERDNQPQHF. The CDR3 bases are TGCGCCAGCAGCCAAGAAGCGGAAAGGGACAATCAGCCCCAGCATTTT.

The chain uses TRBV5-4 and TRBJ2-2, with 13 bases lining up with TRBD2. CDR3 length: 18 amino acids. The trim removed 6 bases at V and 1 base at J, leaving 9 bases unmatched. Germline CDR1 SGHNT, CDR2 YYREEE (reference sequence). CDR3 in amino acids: CASNRGGLAGMNTGELFF. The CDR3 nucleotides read TGTGCCAGCAACCGGGGGGGACTAGCGGGGATGAACACCGGGGAGCTGTTTTTT.

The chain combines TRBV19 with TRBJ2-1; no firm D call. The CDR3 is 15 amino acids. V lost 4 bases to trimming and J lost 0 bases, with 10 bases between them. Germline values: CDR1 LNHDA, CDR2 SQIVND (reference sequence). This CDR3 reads CASSSVKSSYNEQFF. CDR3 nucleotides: TGTGCCAGTAGTAGCGTGAAAAGCTCCTACAATGAGCAGTTCTTC.

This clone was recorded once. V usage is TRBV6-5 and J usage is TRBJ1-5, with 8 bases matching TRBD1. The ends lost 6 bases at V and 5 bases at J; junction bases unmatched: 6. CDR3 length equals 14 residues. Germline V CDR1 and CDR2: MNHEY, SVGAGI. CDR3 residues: CASSRTGRDQPQHF. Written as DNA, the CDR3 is TGTGCCAGCAGCCGGACAGGGAGAGATCAGCCCCAGCATTTT.

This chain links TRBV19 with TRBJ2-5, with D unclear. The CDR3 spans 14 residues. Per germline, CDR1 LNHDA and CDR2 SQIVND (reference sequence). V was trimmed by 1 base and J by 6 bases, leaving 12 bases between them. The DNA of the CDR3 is TGTGCCAGTAGTATAGGGAGCCTCAGGAAGACCCAGTACTTC. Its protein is CASSIGSLRKTQYF.

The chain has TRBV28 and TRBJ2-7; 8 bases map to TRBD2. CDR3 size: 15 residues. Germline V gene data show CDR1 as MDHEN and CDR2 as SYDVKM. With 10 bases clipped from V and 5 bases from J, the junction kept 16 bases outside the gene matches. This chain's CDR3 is CATLPGVAGGHEQYF. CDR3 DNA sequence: TGTGCCACCCTCCCTGGGGTGGCGGGAGGCCACGAGCAGTACTTC. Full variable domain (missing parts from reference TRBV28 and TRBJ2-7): DVKVTQSSRYLVKRTGEKVFLECVQDMDHENMFWYRQDPGLGLRLIYFSYDVKMKEKGDIPEGYSVSREKKERFSLILESASTNQTSMYLCATLPGVAGGHEQYFGPGTRLTVT.

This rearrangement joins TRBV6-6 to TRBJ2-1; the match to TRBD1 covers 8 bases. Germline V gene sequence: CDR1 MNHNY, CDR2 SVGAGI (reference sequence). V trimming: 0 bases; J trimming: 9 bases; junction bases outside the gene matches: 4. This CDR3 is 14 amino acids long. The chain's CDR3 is CASSYSDRVGEQFF. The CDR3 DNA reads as TGTGCCAGCAGTTACTCGGACAGGGTCGGTGAGCAGTTCTTC.

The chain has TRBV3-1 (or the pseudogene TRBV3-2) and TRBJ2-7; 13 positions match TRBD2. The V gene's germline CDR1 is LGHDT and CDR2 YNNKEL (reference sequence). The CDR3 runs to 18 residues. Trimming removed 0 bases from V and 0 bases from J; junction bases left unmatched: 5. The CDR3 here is CASSQEGRTSGSSYEQYF. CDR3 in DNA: TGTGCCAGCAGCCAAGAAGGAAGGACTAGCGGGAGCTCCTACGAGCAGTACTTC.

The CDR3 protein is CASSVLRGRSANEQFF. CDR3 DNA: TGTGCCAGCTCAGTGCTCCGGGGGCGAAGTGCCAATGAGCAGTTCTTC. V is TRBV18 and J is TRBJ2-1, with D perhaps matching TRBD1 or TRBD2 (6 bases each). CDR1 is KGHSH and CDR2 is LQKENI in the germline V gene. The CDR3 runs to 16 residues. The V and J ends lost 5 bases and 6 bases respectively, with 20 bases between them.

The CDR3 nucleotides read TGTGCCAGCAGCTCTACCTTAGGGGCCAACGTCCTGACTTTC. Its protein is CASSSTLGANVLTF. The chain combines TRBV11-2 with TRBJ2-6; D is undetermined. Trimming shortened V by 4 bases and J by 4 bases, and 8 bases separated the two germline ends. This CDR3 has 14 residues. Germline lookup yields CDR1 SGHAT and CDR2 FQNNGV.